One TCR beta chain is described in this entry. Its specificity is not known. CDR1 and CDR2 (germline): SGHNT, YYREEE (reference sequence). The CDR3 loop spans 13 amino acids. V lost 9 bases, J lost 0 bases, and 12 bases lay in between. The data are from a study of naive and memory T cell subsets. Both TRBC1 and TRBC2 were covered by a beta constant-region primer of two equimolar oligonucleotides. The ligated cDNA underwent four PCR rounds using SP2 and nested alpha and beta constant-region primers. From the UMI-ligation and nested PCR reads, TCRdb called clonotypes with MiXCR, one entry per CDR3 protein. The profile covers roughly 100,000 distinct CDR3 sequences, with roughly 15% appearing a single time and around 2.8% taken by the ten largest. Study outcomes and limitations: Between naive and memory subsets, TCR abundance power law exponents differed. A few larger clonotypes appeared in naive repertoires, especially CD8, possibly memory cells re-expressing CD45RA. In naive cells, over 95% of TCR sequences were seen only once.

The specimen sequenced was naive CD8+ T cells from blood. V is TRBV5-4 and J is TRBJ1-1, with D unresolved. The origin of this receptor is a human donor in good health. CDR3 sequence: CATSKQMNTEAFF. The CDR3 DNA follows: TGTGCCACGTCTAAGCAGATGAACACTGAAGCTTTCTTT.